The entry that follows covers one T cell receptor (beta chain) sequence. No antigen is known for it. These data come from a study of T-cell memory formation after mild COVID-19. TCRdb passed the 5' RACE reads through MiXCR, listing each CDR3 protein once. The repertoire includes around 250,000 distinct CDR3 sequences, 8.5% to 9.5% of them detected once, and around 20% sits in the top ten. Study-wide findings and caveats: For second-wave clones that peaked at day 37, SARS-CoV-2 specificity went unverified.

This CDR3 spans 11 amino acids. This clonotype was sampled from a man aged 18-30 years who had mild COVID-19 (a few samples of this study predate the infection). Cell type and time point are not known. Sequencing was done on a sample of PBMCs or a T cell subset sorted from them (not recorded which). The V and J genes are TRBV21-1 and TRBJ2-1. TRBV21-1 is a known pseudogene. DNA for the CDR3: TGTGCCAGCAGCAAACGGGTGAAGCAGTTCTTC. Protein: CASSKRVKQFF.